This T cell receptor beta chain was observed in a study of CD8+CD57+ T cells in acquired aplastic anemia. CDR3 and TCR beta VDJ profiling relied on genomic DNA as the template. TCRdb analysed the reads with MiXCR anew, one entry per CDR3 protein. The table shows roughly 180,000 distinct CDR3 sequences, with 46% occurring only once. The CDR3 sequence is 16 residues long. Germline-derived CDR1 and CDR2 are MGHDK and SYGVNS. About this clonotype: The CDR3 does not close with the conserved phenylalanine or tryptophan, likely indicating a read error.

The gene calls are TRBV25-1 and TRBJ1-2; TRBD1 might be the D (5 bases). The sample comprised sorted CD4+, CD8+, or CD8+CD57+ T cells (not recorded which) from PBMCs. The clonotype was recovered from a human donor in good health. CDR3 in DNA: TGCGCCAGCAGTGAAGGATTGGGGACCACTAACTATGGCTACACCCTC. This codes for CASSEGLGTTNYGYTL.